This T cell receptor beta chain appears in the sequencing data of a study of T cells expressing NK-cell markers (dated by TCRdb to 2018 to 2020). General notes on the study: In sorted CD3+CD56+NKG2C+, CD3+CD56+NKG2C- and CD3+CD56-NKG2C+ T-cell subsets from several donors, TCR beta-chain repertoires were profiled. Among the eight sequenced donors, only one was HCMV-seronegative, while the other seven were HCMV-seropositive. Randomly selected healthy volunteers, three men and five women, were used as the eight sequenced donors. Illumina HiSeq 2000/2500, MiSeq or NextSeq was used to sequence libraries as 2 x 150 bp reads. General findings and caveats noted by the study authors: Those dominant clonotypes were again the most abundant among CD3+CD56-NKG2C+ cells in a few donors, at roughly 28.3-65%. In several donors, the dominant CD3+CD56+NKG2C+ clonotypes were found to rank among the top 10 CD8+ clonotypes and to make up about 1.0-7.0% of CD8+ T cells. Whether the expanded NKG2C-expressing T cell clones were specific for HCMV antigens was left unclear.

CDR1 is given as MNHEY and CDR2 as SVGAGI, both from the germline V gene. The cysteine opens and the phenylalanine closes a CDR3 of 17 amino acids. The DNA sequence is not available. TCRdb names Illumina HiSeq 2000 as the instrument used. TCR beta cDNA libraries were made by 5'RACE template switching that added a universal primer site and unique molecular identifiers. cDNA synthesis was primed from the TCR beta constant segment, followed by two successive PCR amplification steps. The authors' pipeline ran thus. Reads were demultiplexed and grouped by UMI with MIGEC, and clonotypes were assembled and quantified with MiTCR. Only TCR cDNA sequences supported by at least two reads were kept to exclude erroneous sequences. Downstream repertoire analysis used the tcR package, and clonotypes were matched across fractions by CDR3 nucleotide sequence plus V segment. Antigen specificity was annotated against VDJdb with VDJmatch, allowing one amino acid substitution in CDR3. Each entry corresponds to one CDR3 protein sequence from reads that TCRdb reprocessed, and DNA is not given. The V and J calls come from TCRdb's annotation, not from the publication. The sample table holds 450,000 to 600,000 distinct CDR3 sequences. The ten top clones hold approximately 3.6% of the sample.

HCMV serostatus was determined by detecting HCMV-specific IgG in serum with a commercial ELISA kit. Peripheral blood mononuclear cells were isolated from blood by Ficoll density gradient centrifugation. Of note for this clonotype: Its cognate antigen has yet to be identified.

In this chain, TRBV6-5 is recombined with TRBJ2-2; TCRdb gives TRBD2 as the D gene, but with no DNA this cannot be confirmed. The receptor's source is a young man in good health. Donor details come from another sample of the same person, matched by shared clones. The specimen was blood T cells: a sorted CD56 or NKG2C T cell subset, CD4+ or CD8+ T cells, or bulk PBMC T cells (not recorded which). Here the CDR3 is given as CASRLAGGRKLTGELFF.